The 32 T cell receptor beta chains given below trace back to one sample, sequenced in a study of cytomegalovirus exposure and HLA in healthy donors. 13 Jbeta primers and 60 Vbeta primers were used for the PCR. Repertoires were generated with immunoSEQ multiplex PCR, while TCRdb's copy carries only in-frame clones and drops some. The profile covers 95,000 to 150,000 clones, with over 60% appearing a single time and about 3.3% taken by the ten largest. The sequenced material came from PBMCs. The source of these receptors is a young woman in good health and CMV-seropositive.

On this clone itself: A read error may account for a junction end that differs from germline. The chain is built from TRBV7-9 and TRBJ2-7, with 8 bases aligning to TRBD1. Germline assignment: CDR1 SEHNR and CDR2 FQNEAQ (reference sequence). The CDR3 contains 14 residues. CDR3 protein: CASSLASQDRARVF. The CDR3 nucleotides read TGTGCCAGCAGCTTAGCGTCCCAGGACAGGGCCAGGGTCTTC.

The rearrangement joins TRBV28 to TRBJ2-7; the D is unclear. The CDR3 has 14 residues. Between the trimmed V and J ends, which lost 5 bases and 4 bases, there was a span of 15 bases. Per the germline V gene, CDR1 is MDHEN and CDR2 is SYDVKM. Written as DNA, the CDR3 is TGTGCCAGCAGTCTCCGGGTCAGAGGATACGAGCAGTACTTC. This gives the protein CASSLRVRGYEQYF. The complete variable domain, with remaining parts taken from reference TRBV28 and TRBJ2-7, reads DVKVTQSSRYLVKRTGEKVFLECVQDMDHENMFWYRQDPGLGLRLIYFSYDVKMKEKGDIPEGYSVSREKKERFSLILESASTNQTSMYLCASSLRVRGYEQYFGPGTRLTVT.

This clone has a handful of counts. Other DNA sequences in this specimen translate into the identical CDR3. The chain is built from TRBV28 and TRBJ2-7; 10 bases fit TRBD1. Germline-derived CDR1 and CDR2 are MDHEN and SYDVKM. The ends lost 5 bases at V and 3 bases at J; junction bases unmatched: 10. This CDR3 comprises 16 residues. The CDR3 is CASSLPPGQGNYEQYF. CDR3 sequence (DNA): TGTGCCAGCAGTCTCCCTCCGGGACAGGGGAACTACGAGCAGTACTTC.

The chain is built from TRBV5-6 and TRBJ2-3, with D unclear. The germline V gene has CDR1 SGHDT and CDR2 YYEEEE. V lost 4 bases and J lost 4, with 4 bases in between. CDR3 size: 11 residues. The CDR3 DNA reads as TGTGCCAGCAGCGCGGCAGATACGCAGTATTTT. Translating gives CASSAADTQYF. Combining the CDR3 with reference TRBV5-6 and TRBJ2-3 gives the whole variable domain DAGVTQSPTHLIKTRGQQVTLRCSPKSGHDTVSWYQQALGQGPQFIFQYYEEEERQRGNFPDRFSGHQFPNYSSELNVNALLLGDSALYLCASSAADTQYFGPGTRLTVL.

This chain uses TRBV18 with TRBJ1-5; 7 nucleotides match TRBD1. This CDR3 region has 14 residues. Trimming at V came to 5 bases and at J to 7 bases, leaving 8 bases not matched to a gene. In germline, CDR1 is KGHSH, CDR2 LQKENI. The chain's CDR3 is CASSSGQVGQPQHF. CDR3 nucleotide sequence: TGTGCCAGCTCATCTGGACAGGTCGGGCAGCCCCAGCATTTT.

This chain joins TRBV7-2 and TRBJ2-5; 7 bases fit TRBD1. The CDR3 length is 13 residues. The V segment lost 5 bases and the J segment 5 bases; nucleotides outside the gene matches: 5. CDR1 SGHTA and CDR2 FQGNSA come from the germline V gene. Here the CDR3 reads CASSPDRRETQYF. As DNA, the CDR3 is TGTGCCAGCAGCCCGGACAGGAGGGAGACCCAGTACTTC.

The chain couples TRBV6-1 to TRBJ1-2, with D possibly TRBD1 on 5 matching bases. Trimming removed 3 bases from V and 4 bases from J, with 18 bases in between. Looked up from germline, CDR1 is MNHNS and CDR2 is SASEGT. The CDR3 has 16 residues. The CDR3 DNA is TGTGCCAGCAGTGAGGGCCTCAGGGACTTTGGCTATGGCTACACCTTC. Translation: CASSEGLRDFGYGYTF.

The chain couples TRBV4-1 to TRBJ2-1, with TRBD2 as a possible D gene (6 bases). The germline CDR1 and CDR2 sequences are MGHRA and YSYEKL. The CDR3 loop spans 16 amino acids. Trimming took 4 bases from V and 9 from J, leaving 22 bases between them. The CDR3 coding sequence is TGCGCCAGCAGCCCCCGCGGGGCTAGCTCCCTCCTTGAGCAGTTCTTC. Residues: CASSPRGASSLLEQFF.

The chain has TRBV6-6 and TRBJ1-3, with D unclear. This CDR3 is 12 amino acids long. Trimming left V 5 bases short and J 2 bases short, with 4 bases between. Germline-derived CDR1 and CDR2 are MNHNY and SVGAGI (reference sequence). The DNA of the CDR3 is TGTGCCAGCAGTCCCACTGGAAACACCATATATTTT. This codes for CASSPTGNTIYF.

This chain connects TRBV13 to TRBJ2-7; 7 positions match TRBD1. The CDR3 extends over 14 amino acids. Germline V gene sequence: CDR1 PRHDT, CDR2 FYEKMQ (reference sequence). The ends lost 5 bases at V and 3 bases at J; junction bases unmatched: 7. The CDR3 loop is CASSPRDSHYEQYF. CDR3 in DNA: TGTGCCAGCAGCCCTCGGGACAGCCACTACGAGCAGTACTTC.

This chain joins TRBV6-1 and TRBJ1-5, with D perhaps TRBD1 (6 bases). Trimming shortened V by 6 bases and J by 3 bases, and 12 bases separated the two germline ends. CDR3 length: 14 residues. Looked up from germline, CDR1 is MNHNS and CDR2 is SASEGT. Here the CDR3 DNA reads TGTGCCAGCAGACCAGGGGTTGCCAATCAGCCCCAGCATTTT. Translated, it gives CASRPGVANQPQHF.

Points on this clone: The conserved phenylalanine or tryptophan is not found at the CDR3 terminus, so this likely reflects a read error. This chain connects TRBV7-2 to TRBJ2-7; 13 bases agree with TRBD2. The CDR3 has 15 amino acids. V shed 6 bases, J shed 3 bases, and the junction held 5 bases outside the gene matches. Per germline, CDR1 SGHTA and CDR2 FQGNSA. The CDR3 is CASRPGLAGNYEQYL. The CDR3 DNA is TGTGCCAGCAGGCCGGGACTAGCGGGGAACTACGAGCAGTACCTC.

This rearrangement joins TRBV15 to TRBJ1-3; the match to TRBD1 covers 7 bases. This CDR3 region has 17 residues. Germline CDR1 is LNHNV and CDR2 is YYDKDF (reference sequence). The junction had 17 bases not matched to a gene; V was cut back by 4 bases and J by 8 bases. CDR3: CATSTGPLFERGHTIYF. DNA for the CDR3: TGTGCCACCAGCACCGGCCCGTTGTTCGAGAGGGGGCACACCATATATTTT. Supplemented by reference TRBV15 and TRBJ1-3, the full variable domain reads DAMVIQNPRYQVTQFGKPVTLSCSQTLNHNVMYWYQQKSSQAPKLLFHYYDKDFNNEADTPDNFQSRRPNTSFCFLDIRSPGLGDTAMYLCATSTGPLFERGHTIYFGEGSWLTVV.

The chain's CDR3 is CASSGPWREETQYF. CDR3 bases: TGTGCCAGCAGCGGACCGTGGAGGGAAGAGACCCAGTACTTC. The chain combines TRBV21-1 with TRBJ2-5; TRBD2, as called in the table, went unchecked against the DNA. TRBV21-1 is described as a pseudogene. The CDR3 is 14 amino acids.

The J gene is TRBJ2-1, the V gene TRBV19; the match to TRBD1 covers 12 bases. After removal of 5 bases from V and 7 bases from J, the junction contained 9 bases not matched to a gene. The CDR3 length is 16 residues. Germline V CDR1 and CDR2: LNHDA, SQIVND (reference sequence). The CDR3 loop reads CASSQTGTGGWNEQFF. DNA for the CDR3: TGTGCCAGTAGTCAGACCGGGACAGGGGGCTGGAATGAGCAGTTCTTC.

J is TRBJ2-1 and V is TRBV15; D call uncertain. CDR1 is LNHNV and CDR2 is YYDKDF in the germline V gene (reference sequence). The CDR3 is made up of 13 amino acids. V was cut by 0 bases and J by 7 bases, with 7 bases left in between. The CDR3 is CATSRDRVNEQFF. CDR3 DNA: TGTGCCACCAGCAGAGATCGAGTTAATGAGCAGTTCTTC.

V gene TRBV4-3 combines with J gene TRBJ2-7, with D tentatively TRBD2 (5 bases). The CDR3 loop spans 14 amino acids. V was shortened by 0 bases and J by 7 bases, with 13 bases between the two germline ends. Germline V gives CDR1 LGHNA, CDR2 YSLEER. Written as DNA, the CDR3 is TGCGCCAGCAGCCAAGAGAGTGTCACGGGAGAGCAGTACTTC. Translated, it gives CASSQESVTGEQYF.

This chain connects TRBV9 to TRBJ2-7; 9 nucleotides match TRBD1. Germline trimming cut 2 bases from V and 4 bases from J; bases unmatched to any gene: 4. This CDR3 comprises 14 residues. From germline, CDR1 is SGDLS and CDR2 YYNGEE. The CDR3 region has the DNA TGTGCCAGCAGCGTGATGGACAGGGGATACGAGCAGTACTTC. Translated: CASSVMDRGYEQYF.

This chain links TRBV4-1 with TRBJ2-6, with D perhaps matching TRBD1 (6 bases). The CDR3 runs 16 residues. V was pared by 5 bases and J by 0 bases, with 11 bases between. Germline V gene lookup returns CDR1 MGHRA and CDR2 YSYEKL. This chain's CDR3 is CASSLQQGSGANVLTF. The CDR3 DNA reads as TGCGCCAGCAGCTTACAACAGGGCTCTGGGGCCAACGTCCTGACTTTC.

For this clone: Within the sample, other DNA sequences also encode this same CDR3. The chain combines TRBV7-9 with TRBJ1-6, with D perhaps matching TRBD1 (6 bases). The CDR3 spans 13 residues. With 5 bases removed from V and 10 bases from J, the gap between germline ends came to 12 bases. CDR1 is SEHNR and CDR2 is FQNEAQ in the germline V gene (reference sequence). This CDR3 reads CASSNRDTSPLHF. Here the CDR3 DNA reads TGTGCCAGCAGCAACCGGGACACCTCACCCCTCCACTTT. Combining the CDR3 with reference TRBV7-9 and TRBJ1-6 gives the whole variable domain DTGVSQNPRHKITKRGQNVTFRCDPISEHNRLYWYRQTLGQGPEFLTYFQNEAQLEKSRLLSDRFSAERPKGSFSTLEIQRTEQGDSAMYLCASSNRDTSPLHFGNGTRLTVT.

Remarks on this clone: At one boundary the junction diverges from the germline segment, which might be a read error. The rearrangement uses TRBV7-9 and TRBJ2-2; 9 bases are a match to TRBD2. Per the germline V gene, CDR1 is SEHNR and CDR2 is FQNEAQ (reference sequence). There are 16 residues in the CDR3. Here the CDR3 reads CSSSRAGGTNTGELFF. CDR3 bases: TGTTCCAGCAGCCGAGCGGGGGGTACGAACACCGGGGAGCTGTTTTTT.

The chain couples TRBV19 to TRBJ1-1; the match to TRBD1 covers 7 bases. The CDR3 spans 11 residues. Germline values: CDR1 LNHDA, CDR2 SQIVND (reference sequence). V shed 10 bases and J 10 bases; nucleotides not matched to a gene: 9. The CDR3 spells CAIDRDPGAFF. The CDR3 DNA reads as TGTGCCATCGACAGGGATCCGGGAGCTTTCTTT.

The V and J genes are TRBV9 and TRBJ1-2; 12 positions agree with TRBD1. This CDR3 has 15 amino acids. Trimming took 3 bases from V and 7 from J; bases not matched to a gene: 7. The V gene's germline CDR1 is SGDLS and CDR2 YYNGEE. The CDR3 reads CASSGPGQGASGYTF. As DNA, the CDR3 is TGTGCCAGCAGCGGACCGGGACAGGGGGCCAGTGGCTACACCTTC.

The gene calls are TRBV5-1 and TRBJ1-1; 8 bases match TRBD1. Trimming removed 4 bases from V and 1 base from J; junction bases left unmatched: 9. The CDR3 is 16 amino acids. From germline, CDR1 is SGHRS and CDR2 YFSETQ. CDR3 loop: CASSAGQGLTNTEAFF. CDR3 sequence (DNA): TGCGCCAGCAGCGCCGGACAGGGTTTAACGAACACTGAAGCTTTCTTT. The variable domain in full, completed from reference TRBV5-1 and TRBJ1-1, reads KAGVTQTPRYLIKTRGQQVTLSCSPISGHRSVSWYQQTPGQGLQFLFEYFSETQRNKGNFPGRFSGRQFSNSRSEMNVSTLELGDSALYLCASSAGQGLTNTEAFFGQGTRLTVV.

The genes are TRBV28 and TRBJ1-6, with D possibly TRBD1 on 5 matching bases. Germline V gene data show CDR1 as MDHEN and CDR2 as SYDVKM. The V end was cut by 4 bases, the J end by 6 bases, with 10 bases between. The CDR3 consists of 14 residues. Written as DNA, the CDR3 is TGTGCCAGCAGTTCCCCAGGGTCTAATTCACCCCTCCACTTT. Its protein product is CASSSPGSNSPLHF.

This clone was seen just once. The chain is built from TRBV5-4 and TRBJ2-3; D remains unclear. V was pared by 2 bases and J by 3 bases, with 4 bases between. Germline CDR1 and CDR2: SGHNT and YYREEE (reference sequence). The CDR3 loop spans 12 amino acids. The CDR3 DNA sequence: TGTGCCAGCAGCTTCGGTACAGATACGCAGTATTTT. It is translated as CASSFGTDTQYF. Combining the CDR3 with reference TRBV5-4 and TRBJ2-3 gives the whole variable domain ETGVTQSPTHLIKTRGQQVTLRCSSQSGHNTVSWYQQALGQGPQFIFQYYREEENGRGNFPPRFSGLQFPNYSSELNVNALELDDSALYLCASSFGTDTQYFGPGTRLTVL.

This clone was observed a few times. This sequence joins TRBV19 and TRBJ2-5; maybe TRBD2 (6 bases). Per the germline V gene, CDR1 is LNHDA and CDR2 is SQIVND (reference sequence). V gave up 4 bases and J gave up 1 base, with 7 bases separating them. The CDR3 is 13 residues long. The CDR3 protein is CASSRGLQETQYF. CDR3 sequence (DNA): TGTGCCAGTAGTAGGGGACTCCAAGAGACCCAGTACTTC. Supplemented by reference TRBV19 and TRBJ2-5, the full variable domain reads DGGITQSPKYLFRKEGQNVTLSCEQNLNHDAMYWYRQDPGQGLRLIYYSQIVNDFQKGDIAEGYSVSREKKESFPLTVTSAQKNPTAFYLCASSRGLQETQYFGPGTRLLVL.

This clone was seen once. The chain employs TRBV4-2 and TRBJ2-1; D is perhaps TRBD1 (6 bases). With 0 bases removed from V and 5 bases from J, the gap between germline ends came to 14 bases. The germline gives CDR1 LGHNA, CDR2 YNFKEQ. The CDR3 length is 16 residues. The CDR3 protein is CASSQDFEGTNNEQFF. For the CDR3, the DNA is TGTGCCAGCAGCCAAGATTTCGAGGGGACAAACAATGAGCAGTTCTTC.

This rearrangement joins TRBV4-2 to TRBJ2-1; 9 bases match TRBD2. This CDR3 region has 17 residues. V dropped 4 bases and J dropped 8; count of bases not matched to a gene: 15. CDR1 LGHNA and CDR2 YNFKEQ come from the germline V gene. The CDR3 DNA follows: TGTGCCAGCAGCCCGAGTTCCGGCGGGAGGGGTGACCATGAGCAGTTCTTC. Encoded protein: CASSPSSGGRGDHEQFF.

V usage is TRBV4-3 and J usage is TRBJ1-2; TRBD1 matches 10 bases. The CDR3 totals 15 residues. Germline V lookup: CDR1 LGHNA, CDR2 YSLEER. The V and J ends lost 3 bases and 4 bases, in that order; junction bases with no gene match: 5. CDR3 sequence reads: CASSHPGTGVYGYTF. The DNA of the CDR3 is TGCGCCAGCAGCCACCCCGGGACAGGGGTCTATGGCTACACCTTC.

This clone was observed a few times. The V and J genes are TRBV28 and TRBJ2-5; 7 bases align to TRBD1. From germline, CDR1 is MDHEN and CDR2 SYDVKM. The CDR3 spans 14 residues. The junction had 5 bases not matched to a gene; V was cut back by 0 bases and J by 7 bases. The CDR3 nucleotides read TGTGCCAGCAGTTTATGGGACAGGTCGGGGACCCAGTACTTC. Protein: CASSLWDRSGTQYF.

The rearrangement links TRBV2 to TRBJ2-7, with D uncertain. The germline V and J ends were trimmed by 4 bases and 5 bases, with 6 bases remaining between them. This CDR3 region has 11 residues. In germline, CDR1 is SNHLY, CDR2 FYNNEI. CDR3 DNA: TGTGCCAGCAGTGGCTATAACGAGCAGTACTTC. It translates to CASSGYNEQYF.